These T cell receptor beta chains were read from a single sample in a study of cytomegalovirus exposure and HLA in healthy donors. Produced via immunoSEQ multiplex PCR; TCRdb's table is partial and in-frame only. The sample consists of 150,000 or so clones, roughly three quarters of them appearing once. Sample: PBMCs. These receptors were obtained from a man aged 25-45 years in good health and CMV-seropositive. Each CDR3 is given with its conserved first and last residue. The D gene is left open where the match is weak.

CDR3aa | len | j_gene | d_gene | v_gene
CASSEGLASYEQYF | 14 | TRBJ2-7 | - | TRBV6-1
CASSIQVPDTQYF | 13 | TRBJ2-3 | - | TRBV19
CASSPGTSGRPKETQYF | 17 | TRBJ2-5 | TRBD2 | TRBV5-1
CASSLDGAYEQYF | 13 | TRBJ2-7 | - | TRBV6-5
CASSQEVRQETQYF | 14 | TRBJ2-5 | - | TRBV4-1
CASSFQGRETQYF | 13 | TRBJ2-5 | - | TRBV7-9
CASSQDPPLAGDYNEQFF | 18 | TRBJ2-1 | TRBD2 | TRBV4-2
CASSLAGGVAKNIQYF | 16 | TRBJ2-4 | TRBD2 | TRBV28
CASSWGNPTGAGNTIYF | 17 | TRBJ1-3 | TRBD1 | TRBV5-6
CASVQGIGAFF | 11 | TRBJ1-1 | - | TRBV28
CASSYTEHGTQYF | 13 | TRBJ2-5 | - | TRBV5-1
CASSPTGEETQYF | 13 | TRBJ2-5 | TRBD1 | TRBV5-4
CASSSLLSSYEQYF | 14 | TRBJ2-7 | - | TRBV6-6
CASRVTSGSFNEQFF | 15 | TRBJ2-1 | TRBD2 | TRBV2
CAISESQGGNNEQFF | 15 | TRBJ2-1 | - | TRBV10-3
CASSPQTATNTEAFF | 15 | TRBJ1-1 | - | TRBV9